A selection of T cell receptor beta chains follows, all from one sample in a study of shared clonotypes between healthy human individuals. Only in-frame clones appear in the TCRdb table, and some are missing; sequencing was by immunoSEQ multiplex PCR. The table records around 600,000 clones, approximately 96% of them present only once. The sample taken for sequencing was naive CD8+ T cells sorted from blood. The receptor source for this set is a woman in her thirties in good health. Each CDR3 is given with its conserved first and last residue.

CDR3	V	J
CASSTTGVGQPQHF	TRBV28	TRBJ1-5
CASSGGLAGWVDTQYF	TRBV7-9	TRBJ2-3
CASSLIRAYEQYF	TRBV7-9	TRBJ2-7
CASSSSYWGPHTKQYF	TRBV11-1	TRBJ2-7
CSVEAGTGELFF	TRBV29-1	TRBJ2-2
CASSLDELSVRSYEQYF	TRBV5-4	TRBJ2-7
CASSFLPGAKGHNEQFF	TRBV11-2	TRBJ2-1
CASSGKTGGSTGELFF	TRBV9	TRBJ2-2
CASRGDAYEQYF	TRBV27	TRBJ2-7
CAISEPDITYYEQYF	TRBV10-3	TRBJ2-7
CASSQEGGTRQVDTQYF	TRBV4-1	TRBJ2-3
CASSFETTVYEQYF	TRBV5-5	TRBJ2-7
CASSRQPGQGAGETQYF	TRBV27	TRBJ2-5
CASRLTSTSSYEQYF	TRBV27	TRBJ2-7
CASSLRSGYTEAFF	TRBV11-2	TRBJ1-1
CASSFLETSGGLHEQFF	TRBV11-2	TRBJ2-1
CASSDDSRYTF	TRBV16	TRBJ1-2
CASSQDLSGETQYF	TRBV4-1	TRBJ2-5
CASSFRGSTGELFF	TRBV7-7	TRBJ2-2
CASSSSGSLYEQYF	TRBV7-9	TRBJ2-7
CASSLGAGGELFF	TRBV11-3	TRBJ2-2
CASSFRQIPYEQYF	TRBV5-6	TRBJ2-7
CASRLAGGPYEQYF	TRBV13	TRBJ2-7